This is a list of T cell receptor beta chains from one sample in a study of cytomegalovirus exposure and HLA in healthy donors. This table comes from immunoSEQ multiplex PCR, and its TCRdb copy is limited to in-frame clones, with some not included. The sample carries some 96,000 clones, 77% recorded once. The sequenced sample consisted of PBMCs. Receptors originate from a female donor in good health and CMV-seronegative. CDR3s include the opening cysteine and the closing phenylalanine or tryptophan. A D gene is named only where the DNA matches it firmly. Size is stated for part of the rows, as once, few or many counts, or as a class when the clone is expanded.

>TRBD2|NA|TRBV5-1|TRBJ2-3
TGCGCCAGCAGCTTGGTGGGGGGGGGCACAGATACGCAGTATTTT
CASSLVGGGTDTQYF
>NA|few|TRBV5-1|TRBJ2-5
TGCGCCAGCAGCTCCCAGGGGCAGGATAAAGAGACCCAGTACTTC
CASSSQGQDKETQYF
>NA|NA|TRBV13|TRBJ1-3
TGTGCCAGCAGCTTAGAAGGGGTTCCTGGAAACACCATATATTTT
CASSLEGVPGNTIYF
>TRBD2|NA|TRBV19|TRBJ2-1
TGTGCCAGTAGTAGCCGGGGGCTAGCGGGTGTCACTTTCAATGAGCAGTTCTTC
CASSSRGLAGVTFNEQFF
>TRBD1|NA|TRBV5-1|TRBJ2-7
TGCGCCAGCAGCTTGGCCGGGACAGGGGGCGAGCAGTACTTC
CASSLAGTGGEQYF
>NA|NA|TRBV28|TRBJ1-5
TGTGCCAGCAGTTTACAGGATAGCAATCAGCCCCAGCATTTT
CASSLQDSNQPQHF
>TRBD2|NA|TRBV9|TRBJ2-5
TGTGCCAGCAGCTGGACTCGCGGGGGAGAGACCCAGTACTTC
CASSWTRGGETQYF
>TRBD2|NA|TRBV5-6|TRBJ2-5
TGTGCCAGCAGCTTGGGGACTAGCGGGTCGCAAGAGACCCAGTACTTC
CASSLGTSGSQETQYF
>NA|few|TRBV25-1|TRBJ1-2
TGTGCCAGCAGTGATTCAGGGGACTATGGCTACACCTTC
CASSDSGDYGYTF
>NA|NA|TRBV29-1|TRBJ2-1
TGCAGCGTTGGGTCTAGCAGCTACAATGAGCAGTTCTTC
CSVGSSSYNEQFF
>TRBD2|few|TRBV13|TRBJ2-5
TGTGCCAGCAGCCCCACCTGGGAGGGTCCAGGGGAGACCCAGTACTTC
CASSPTWEGPGETQYF
>TRBD2|NA|TRBV18|TRBJ2-2
TGTGCCAGCCTCACCACGGGGCTAGCGGGAGGAAACACCGGGGAGCTGTTTTTT
CASLTTGLAGGNTGELFF
>NA|NA|TRBV10-3|TRBJ2-1
TGTGCCATCAGTCAGGGAACCCCCCTGGGAGGTGAGCAGTTCTTC
CAISQGTPLGGEQFF
>NA|once|TRBV12-1|TRBJ2-7
TGTGCCAGCAGCTTACTTCCTAGCGGCTCCTACGAGCAGTACTTC
CASSLLPSGSYEQYF
>TRBD1|NA|TRBV9|TRBJ2-5
TGTGCCAGCAGCGTAGCAGGGGGTCCAGAGACCCAGTACTTC
CASSVAGGPETQYF
>TRBD2|once|TRBV7-9|TRBJ2-7
TGTGCCAGCAGCCCAACTAGCGGCTCCTACGAGCAGTACTTC
CASSPTSGSYEQYF
>TRBD2|NA|TRBV7-3|TRBJ2-2
TGTGCCAGCAGCGCCCGGACTAGTAGTCTCGCCGGGGAGCTGTTTTTT
CASSARTSSLAGELFF
>TRBD1|NA|TRBV4-1|TRBJ1-1
TGCGCCAGCAGCGTCTACGGGACAGGTCAGGACACTGAAGCTTTCTTT
CASSVYGTGQDTEAFF
>NA|NA|TRBV29-1|TRBJ2-5
TGCAGCGTTCTTAGGGGGGGCCAAGAGACCCAGTACTTC
CSVLRGGQETQYF
>TRBD1|few|TRBV9|TRBJ2-5
TGTGCCAGCAGCGTAGGGGGCTCGGGACAGGGAGGAGAGACCCAGTACTTC
CASSVGGSGQGGETQYF
>NA|NA|TRBV4-1|TRBJ1-1
TGCGCCAGCAGCCCCGTGATGGGGGGGCGGGGTGAAGCTTTCTTT
CASSPVMGGRGEAFF
>TRBD2|NA|TRBV29-1|TRBJ2-7
TGCAGCGCCACTCGACTAGCGGGGGCCTCCTACGAGCAGTACTTC
CSATRLAGASYEQYF